Here is one TCR beta chain with its context. Here immunoSEQ multiplex PCR was the method, and the copy in TCRdb shows in-frame clones only, minus some. The sample lists approximately 140,000 clones; around 83% were seen once. This specimen belongs to a study of blood T cell repertoires in COVID-19. V lost 4 bases and J 1 base, leaving 10 bases between the germline ends. CDR1 LGHDT and CDR2 YNNKEL come from the germline V gene (reference sequence). CDR3 length: 14 residues. Participants were aged roughly 18 to 90 years from some 24 US areas. Cohorts were based on clinical histories the participants reported. Contact with a PCR-confirmed or clinician-diagnosed COVID-19 case occurred within 2 weeks of entry.

The J gene is TRBJ1-1, the V gene TRBV3-1 (or the pseudogene TRBV3-2); D is possibly TRBD1 (5 bases). Sequencing was carried out using PBMCs or T cells enriched from blood (not recorded which). The sequence came from a woman aged 45-59 years who had been exposed to COVID-19. The CDR3 spells CASSPPGGNTEAFF. In DNA form, the CDR3 reads TGTGCCAGCAGCCCCCCCGGGGGGAACACTGAAGCTTTCTTT.